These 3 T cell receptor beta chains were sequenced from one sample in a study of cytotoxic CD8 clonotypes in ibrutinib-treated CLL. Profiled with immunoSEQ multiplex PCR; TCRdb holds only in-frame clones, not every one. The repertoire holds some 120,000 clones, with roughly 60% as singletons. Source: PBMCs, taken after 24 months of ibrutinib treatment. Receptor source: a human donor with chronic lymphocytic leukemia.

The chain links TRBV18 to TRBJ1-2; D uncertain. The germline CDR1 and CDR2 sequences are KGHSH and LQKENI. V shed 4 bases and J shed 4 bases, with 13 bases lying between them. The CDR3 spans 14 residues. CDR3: CASSLERVSYGYTF. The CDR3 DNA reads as TGTGCCAGCTCACTCGAACGGGTTAGCTATGGCTACACCTTC.

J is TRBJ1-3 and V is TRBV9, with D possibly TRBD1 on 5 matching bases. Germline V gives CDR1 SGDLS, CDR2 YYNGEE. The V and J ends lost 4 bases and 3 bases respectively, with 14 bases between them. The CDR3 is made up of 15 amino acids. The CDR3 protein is CASSPDSFLGNTIYF. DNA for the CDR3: TGTGCCAGCAGCCCCGACAGCTTTCTTGGAAACACCATATATTTT.

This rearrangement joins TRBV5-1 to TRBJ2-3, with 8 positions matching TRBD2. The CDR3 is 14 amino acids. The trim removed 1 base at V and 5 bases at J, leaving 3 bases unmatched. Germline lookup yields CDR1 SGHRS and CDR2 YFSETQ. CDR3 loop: CASSLYTSGDTQYF. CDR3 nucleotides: TGCGCCAGCAGCTTGTATACTAGCGGAGATACGCAGTATTTT.